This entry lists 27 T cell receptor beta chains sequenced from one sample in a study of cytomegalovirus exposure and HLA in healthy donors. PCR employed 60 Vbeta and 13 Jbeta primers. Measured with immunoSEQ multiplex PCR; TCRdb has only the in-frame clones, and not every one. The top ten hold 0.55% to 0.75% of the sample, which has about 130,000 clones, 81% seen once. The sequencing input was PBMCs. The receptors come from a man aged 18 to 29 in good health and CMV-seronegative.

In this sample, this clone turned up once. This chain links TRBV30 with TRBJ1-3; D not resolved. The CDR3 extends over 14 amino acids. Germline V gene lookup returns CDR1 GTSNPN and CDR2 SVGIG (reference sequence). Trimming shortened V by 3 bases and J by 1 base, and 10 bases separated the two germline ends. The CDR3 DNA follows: TGTGCCTGGAGGAAAGGGAGGTCTGGAAACACCATATATTTT. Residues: CAWRKGRSGNTIYF.

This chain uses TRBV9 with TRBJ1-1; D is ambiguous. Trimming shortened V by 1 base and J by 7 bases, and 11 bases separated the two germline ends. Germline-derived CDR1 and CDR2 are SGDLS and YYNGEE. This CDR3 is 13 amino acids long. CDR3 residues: CASSVSGRDEAFF. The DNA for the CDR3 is TGTGCCAGCAGCGTATCTGGTCGAGATGAAGCTTTCTTT. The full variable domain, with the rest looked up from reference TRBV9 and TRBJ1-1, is DSGVTQTPKHLITATGQRVTLRCSPRSGDLSVYWYQQSLDQGLQFLIQYYNGEERAKGNILERFSAQQFPDLHSELNLSSLELGDSALYFCASSVSGRDEAFFGQGTRLTVV.

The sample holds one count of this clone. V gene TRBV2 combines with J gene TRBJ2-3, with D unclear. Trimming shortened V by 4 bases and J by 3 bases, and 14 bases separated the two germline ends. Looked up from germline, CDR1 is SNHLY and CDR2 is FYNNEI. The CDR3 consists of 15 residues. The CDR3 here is CASSVVIRGTDTQYF. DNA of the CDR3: TGTGCCAGCAGTGTTGTCATTCGAGGTACAGATACGCAGTATTTT.

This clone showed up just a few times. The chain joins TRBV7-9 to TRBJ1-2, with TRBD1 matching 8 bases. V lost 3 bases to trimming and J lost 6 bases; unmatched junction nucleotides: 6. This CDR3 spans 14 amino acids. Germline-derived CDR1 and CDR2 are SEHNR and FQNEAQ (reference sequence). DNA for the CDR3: TGTGCCAGCAGCTTTGGGACAGGTGCACATGGCTACACCTTC. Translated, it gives CASSFGTGAHGYTF.

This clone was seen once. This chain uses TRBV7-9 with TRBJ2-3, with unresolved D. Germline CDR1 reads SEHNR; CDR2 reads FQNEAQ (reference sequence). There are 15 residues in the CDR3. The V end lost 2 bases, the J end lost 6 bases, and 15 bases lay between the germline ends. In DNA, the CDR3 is TGTGCCAGCAGCTTAAACGGCGGCCCGGGTGATACGCAGTATTTT. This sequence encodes CASSLNGGPGDTQYF.

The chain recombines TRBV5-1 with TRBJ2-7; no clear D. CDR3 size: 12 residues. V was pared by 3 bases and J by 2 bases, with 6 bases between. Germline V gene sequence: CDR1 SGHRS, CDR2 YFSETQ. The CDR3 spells CASSSPAYEQYF. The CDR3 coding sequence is TGCGCCAGCAGCTCCCCAGCCTACGAGCAGTACTTC.

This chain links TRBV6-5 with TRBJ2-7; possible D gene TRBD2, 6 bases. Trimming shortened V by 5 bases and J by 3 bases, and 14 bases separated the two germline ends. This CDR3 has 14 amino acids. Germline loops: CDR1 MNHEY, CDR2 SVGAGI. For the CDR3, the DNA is TGTGCCAGCAGTCGGACGGCGCGGGGCTACGAGCAGTACTTC. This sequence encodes CASSRTARGYEQYF.

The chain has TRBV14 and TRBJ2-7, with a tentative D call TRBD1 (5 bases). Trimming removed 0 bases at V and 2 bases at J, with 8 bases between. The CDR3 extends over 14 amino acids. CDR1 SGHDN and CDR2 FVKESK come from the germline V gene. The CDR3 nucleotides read TGTGCCAGCAGCCAAGACGACAGTACCTACGAGCAGTACTTC. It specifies CASSQDDSTYEQYF. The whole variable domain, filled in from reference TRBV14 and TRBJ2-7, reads EAGVTQFPSHSVIEKGQTVTLRCDPISGHDNLYWYRRVMGKEIKFLLHFVKESKQDESGMPNNRFLAERTGGTYSTLKVQPAELEDSGVYFCASSQDDSTYEQYFGPGTRLTVT.

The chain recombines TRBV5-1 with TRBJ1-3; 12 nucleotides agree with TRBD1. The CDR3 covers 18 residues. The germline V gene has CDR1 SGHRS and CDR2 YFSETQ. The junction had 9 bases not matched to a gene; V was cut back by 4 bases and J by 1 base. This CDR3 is CASSQRPGQGASGNTIYF. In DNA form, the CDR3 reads TGCGCCAGCAGCCAAAGACCGGGACAGGGGGCGTCTGGAAACACCATATATTTT.

CDR3 nucleotides: TGTGCCAGCAGCGTAGAACAGGAAAGAACTGAAGCTTTCTTT. Translating it yields CASSVEQERTEAFF. V is TRBV9 and J is TRBJ1-1; perhaps TRBD1 as D (5 bases). Germline V lookup: CDR1 SGDLS, CDR2 YYNGEE. The CDR3 loop spans 14 amino acids. Trimming pared 0 bases from V and 5 bases from J, leaving 11 bases between.

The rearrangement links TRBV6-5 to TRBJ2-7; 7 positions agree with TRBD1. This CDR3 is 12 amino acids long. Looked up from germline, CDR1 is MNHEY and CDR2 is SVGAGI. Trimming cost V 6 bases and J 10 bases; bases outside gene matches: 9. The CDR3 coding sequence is TGTGCCAGCAGCCAAGACAGGGCGGTTCAGTACTTC. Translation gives CASSQDRAVQYF.

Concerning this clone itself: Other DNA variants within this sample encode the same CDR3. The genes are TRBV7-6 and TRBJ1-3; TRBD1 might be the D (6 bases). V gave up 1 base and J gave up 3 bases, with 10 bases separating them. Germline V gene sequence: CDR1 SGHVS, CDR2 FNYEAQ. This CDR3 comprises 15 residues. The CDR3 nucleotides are TGTGCCAGCAGCTTAGACAGGGCCGGTGGAAACACCATATATTTT. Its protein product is CASSLDRAGGNTIYF.

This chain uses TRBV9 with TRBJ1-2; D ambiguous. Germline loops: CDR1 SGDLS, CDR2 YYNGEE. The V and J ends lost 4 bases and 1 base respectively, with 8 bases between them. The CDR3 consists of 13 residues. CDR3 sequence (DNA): TGTGCCAGCAGCATGACACTTAACTATGGCTACACCTTC. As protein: CASSMTLNYGYTF.

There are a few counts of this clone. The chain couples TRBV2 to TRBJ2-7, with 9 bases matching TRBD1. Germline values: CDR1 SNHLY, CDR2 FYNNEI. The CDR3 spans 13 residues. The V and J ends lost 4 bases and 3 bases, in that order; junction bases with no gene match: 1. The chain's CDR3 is CASSGDRDYEQYF. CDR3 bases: TGTGCCAGCAGTGGGGACAGGGACTACGAGCAGTACTTC.

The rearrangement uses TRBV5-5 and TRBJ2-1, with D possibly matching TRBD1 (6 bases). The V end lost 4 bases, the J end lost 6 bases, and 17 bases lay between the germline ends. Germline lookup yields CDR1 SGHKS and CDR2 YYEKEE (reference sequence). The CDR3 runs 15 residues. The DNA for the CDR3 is TGTGCCAGCAGCCTACCTTTCCGAGGGGGCAATGAGCAGTTCTTC. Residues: CASSLPFRGGNEQFF.

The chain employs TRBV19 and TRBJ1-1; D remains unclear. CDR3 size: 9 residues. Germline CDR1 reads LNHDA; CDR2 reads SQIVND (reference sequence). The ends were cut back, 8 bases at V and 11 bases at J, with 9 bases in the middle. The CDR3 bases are TGTGCCAGTCCGTTAATCGCTTTCTTT. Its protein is CASPLIAFF.

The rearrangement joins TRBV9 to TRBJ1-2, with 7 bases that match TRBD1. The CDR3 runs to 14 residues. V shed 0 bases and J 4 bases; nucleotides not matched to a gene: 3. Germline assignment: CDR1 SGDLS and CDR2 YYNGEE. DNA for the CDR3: TGTGCCAGCAGCGTAGGGGACAGCGGCTATGGCTACACCTTC. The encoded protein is CASSVGDSGYGYTF.

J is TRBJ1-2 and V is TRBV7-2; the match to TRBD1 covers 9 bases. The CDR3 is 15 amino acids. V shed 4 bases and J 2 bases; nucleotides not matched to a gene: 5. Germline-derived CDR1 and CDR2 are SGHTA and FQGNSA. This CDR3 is CASSSRTGANYGYTF. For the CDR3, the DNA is TGTGCCAGCAGCTCCCGGACAGGGGCGAACTATGGCTACACCTTC.

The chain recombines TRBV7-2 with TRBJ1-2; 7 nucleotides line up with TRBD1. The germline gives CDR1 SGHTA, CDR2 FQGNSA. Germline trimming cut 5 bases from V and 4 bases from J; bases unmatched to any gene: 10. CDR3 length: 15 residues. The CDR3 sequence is CASSEGQPRFYGYTF. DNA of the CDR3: TGTGCCAGCAGCGAGGGACAGCCAAGGTTCTATGGCTACACCTTC. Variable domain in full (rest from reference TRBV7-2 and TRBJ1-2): GAGVSQSPSNKVTEKGKDVELRCDPISGHTALYWYRQSLGQGLEFLIYFQGNSAPDKSGLPSDRFSAERTGGSVSTLTIQRTQQEDSAVYLCASSEGQPRFYGYTFGSGTRLTVV.

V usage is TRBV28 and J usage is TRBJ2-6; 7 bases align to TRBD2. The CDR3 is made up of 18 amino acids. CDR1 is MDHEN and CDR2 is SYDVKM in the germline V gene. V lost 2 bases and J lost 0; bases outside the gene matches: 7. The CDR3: CASSLILGGSSGANVLTF. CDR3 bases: TGTGCCAGCAGTTTAATTCTGGGGGGGAGCTCTGGGGCCAACGTCCTGACTTTC.

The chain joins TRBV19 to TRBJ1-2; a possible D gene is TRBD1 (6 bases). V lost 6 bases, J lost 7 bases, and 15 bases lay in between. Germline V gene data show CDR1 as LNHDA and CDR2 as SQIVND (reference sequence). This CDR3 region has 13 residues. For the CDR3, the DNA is TGTGCCAGTAGGGAACAGGGCTTGTTTGGCTACACCTTC. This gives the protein CASREQGLFGYTF.

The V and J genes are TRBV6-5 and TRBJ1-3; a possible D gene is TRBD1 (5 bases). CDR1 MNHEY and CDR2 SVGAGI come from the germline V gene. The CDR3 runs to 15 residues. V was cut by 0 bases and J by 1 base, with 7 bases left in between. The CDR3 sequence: CASSYSRQSGNTIYF. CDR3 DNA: TGTGCCAGCAGTTACTCGAGACAGTCTGGAAACACCATATATTTT.

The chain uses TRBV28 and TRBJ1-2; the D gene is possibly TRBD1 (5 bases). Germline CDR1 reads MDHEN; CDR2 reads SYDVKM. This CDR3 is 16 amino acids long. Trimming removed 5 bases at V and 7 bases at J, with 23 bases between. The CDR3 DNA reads TGTGCCAGCAGTCCTGCCGGGGGGAAAAAGGCGCGTGGCTACACCTTC. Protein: CASSPAGGKKARGYTF.

The CDR3 reads CASRLLNEQFF. CDR3 nucleotide sequence: TGTGCCAGCAGGTTACTGAATGAGCAGTTCTTC. This chain uses TRBV6-6 with TRBJ2-1; no reliable D call. The CDR3 contains 11 residues. Trimming took off 6 bases at V and 7 bases at J, with 7 bases between the two ends. The V gene's germline CDR1 is MNHNY and CDR2 SVGAGI (reference sequence).

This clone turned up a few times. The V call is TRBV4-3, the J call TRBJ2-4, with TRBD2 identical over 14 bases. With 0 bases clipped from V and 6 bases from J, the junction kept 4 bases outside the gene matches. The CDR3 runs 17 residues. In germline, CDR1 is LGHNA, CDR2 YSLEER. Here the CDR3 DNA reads TGCGCCAGCAGCCAAGAGACTAGCGGGGGGGCGGTAAACATTCAGTACTTC. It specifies CASSQETSGGAVNIQYF.

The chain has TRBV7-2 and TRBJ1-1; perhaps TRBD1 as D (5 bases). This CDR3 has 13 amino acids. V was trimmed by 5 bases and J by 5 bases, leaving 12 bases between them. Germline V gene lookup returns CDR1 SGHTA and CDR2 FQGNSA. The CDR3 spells CASSETPGTEAFF. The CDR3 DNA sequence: TGTGCCAGCAGCGAAACCCCAGGGACTGAAGCTTTCTTT.

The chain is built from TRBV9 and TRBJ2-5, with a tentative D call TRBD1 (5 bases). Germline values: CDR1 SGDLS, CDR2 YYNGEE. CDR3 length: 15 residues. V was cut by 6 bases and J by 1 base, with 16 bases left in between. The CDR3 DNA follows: TGTGCCAGCACCCAATTCGACAGTTTCCAAGAGACCCAGTACTTC. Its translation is CASTQFDSFQETQYF.